Presented here are 26 T cell receptor beta chains from one specimen sequenced in a study of T cell responses to AZD1222 COVID-19 vaccine. Profiled with immunoSEQ multiplex PCR; TCRdb holds only in-frame clones, not every one. The table has approximately 85,000 clones, 80% to 90% seen once. The source material was peripheral blood, sampled on day 0 of AZD1222 vaccination. These receptors were obtained from an adult in good health.

The chain employs TRBV11-2 and TRBJ2-7; possible D gene TRBD1, 6 bases. V lost 1 base and J 4 bases, leaving 14 bases between the germline ends. The CDR3 is made up of 15 amino acids. The V gene's germline CDR1 is SGHAT and CDR2 FQNNGV. The CDR3 DNA is TGTGCCAGCAGCTTAGTCAGGGGAATAATGTACGAGCAGTACTTC. It encodes CASSLVRGIMYEQYF.

V is TRBV5-1 and J is TRBJ2-2; TRBD1 or TRBD2 may be the D gene (5 bases each). Germline CDR1 is SGHRS and CDR2 is YFSETQ. Trimming stripped 4 bases from V and 3 bases from J, with 19 bases between. This CDR3 spans 17 amino acids. The CDR3 is CASSPRVLGPDTGELFF. CDR3 DNA sequence: TGCGCCAGCAGCCCGCGGGTATTGGGGCCAGACACCGGGGAGCTGTTTTTT.

This sequence joins TRBV10-3 and TRBJ2-7; 8 bases are a match to TRBD1. CDR1 and CDR2 from the germline V gene are ENHRY and SYGVKD. CDR3 size: 14 residues. With 6 bases clipped from V and 2 bases from J, the junction kept 6 bases outside the gene matches. The CDR3 region is CAIRDRALTYEQYF. The CDR3 nucleotides read TGTGCCATCAGGGACAGGGCCCTCACCTACGAGCAGTACTTC.

This sequence joins TRBV4-2 and TRBJ2-7; 9 nucleotides line up with TRBD2. This CDR3 contains 16 residues. The germline CDR1 and CDR2 sequences are LGHNA and YNFKEQ. With V trimmed by 0 bases and J by 6 bases, 9 bases remained unmatched. The CDR3 DNA reads TGTGCCAGCAGCCAAGATCGGTTAGCGGGAGCGGTCGAGCAGTACTTC. Its translation: CASSQDRLAGAVEQYF.

The gene calls are TRBV10-2 and TRBJ1-5; D remains unclear. CDR3 size: 14 residues. V shed 4 bases and J shed 1 base, with 8 bases lying between them. Per germline, CDR1 WSHSY and CDR2 SAAADI. CDR3 in DNA: TGCGCCAGCAGTGCAGATAACAGCAATCAGCCCCAGCATTTT. Translated: CASSADNSNQPQHF.

Turning to this clone: The sample holds other DNA sequences that translate to the same CDR3. This chain uses TRBV7-2 with TRBJ2-1; 16 bases match TRBD2. The junction had 1 base not matched to a gene; V was cut back by 4 bases and J by 10 bases. CDR3 length equals 14 residues. Germline CDR1 is SGHTA and CDR2 is FQGNSA. CDR3 in amino acids: CASSSGLAGGEQFF. The CDR3 coding sequence is TGTGCCAGCAGCTCGGGACTAGCGGGAGGGGAGCAGTTCTTC. The entire variable domain, with the rest obtained from reference TRBV7-2 and TRBJ2-1, is as follows: GAGVSQSPSNKVTEKGKDVELRCDPISGHTALYWYRQSLGQGLEFLIYFQGNSAPDKSGLPSDRFSAERTGGSVSTLTIQRTQQEDSAVYLCASSSGLAGGEQFFGPGTRLTVL.

V is TRBV28 and J is TRBJ2-1, with D hard to call. CDR3 length: 15 amino acids. V was shortened by 2 bases and J by 7 bases, with 15 bases between the two germline ends. CDR1 is MDHEN and CDR2 is SYDVKM in the germline V gene. This CDR3 reads CASSLSPSPPNEQFF. Here the CDR3 DNA reads TGTGCCAGCAGTTTAAGCCCTAGTCCTCCGAATGAGCAGTTCTTC.

The chain joins TRBV7-2 to TRBJ2-1; maybe TRBD2 (7 bases). This CDR3 has 17 residues. V dropped 1 base and J dropped 2 bases, with 15 bases sitting between them. Germline V gene data show CDR1 as SGHTA and CDR2 as FQGNSA. CDR3 residues: CASSLEKRGRAYNEQFF. CDR3 nucleotide sequence: TGTGCCAGCAGCTTAGAAAAAAGGGGGAGGGCCTACAATGAGCAGTTCTTC. The full variable domain, in which reference TRBV7-2 and TRBJ2-1 provide the parts outside the CDR3, is GAGVSQSPSNKVTEKGKDVELRCDPISGHTALYWYRQSLGQGLEFLIYFQGNSAPDKSGLPSDRFSAERTGGSVSTLTIQRTQQEDSAVYLCASSLEKRGRAYNEQFFGPGTRLTVL.

V gene TRBV18 combines with J gene TRBJ1-5, with unresolved D. The CDR3 is 13 residues long. Germline values: CDR1 KGHSH, CDR2 LQKENI. The V gene lost 2 bases and the J gene lost 4 bases, with 6 bases spanning the gap. The CDR3 region has the DNA TGTGCCAGCTCACCAAGCAGAAATCAGCCCCAGCATTTT. It translates to CASSPSRNQPQHF.

The gene calls are TRBV19 and TRBJ1-3, with 7 bases lining up with TRBD1. Germline-derived CDR1 and CDR2 are LNHDA and SQIVND (reference sequence). V was clipped by 6 bases and J by 2 bases; unmatched bases: 10. This CDR3 has 16 amino acids. The CDR3 DNA sequence: TGTGCCAGTAGCGCGACTGACAGGGAGACTGGAAACACCATATATTTT. It codes for CASSATDRETGNTIYF.

The chain has TRBV2 and TRBJ2-7; D is uncertain. V lost 4 bases, J lost 3 bases, and 7 bases lay in between. Germline V CDR1 and CDR2: SNHLY, FYNNEI. The CDR3 contains 12 residues. The DNA of the CDR3 is TGTGCCAGCAGTGGGAGAAGCTACGAGCAGTACTTC. Its translation is CASSGRSYEQYF. Together with reference TRBV2 and TRBJ2-7, the CDR3 gives the full variable domain: EPEVTQTPSHQVTQMGQEVILRCVPISNHLYFYWYRQILGQKVEFLVSFYNNEISEKSEIFDDQFSVERPDGSNFTLKIRSTKLEDSAMYFCASSGRSYEQYFGPGTRLTVT.

The chain employs TRBV28 and TRBJ2-7, with 7 bases lining up with TRBD2. Germline V CDR1 and CDR2: MDHEN, SYDVKM. The CDR3 runs 14 residues. V lost 7 bases, J lost 2 bases, and 8 bases stayed unmatched. The chain's CDR3 is CASTLGRGTYEQYF. The DNA of the CDR3 is TGTGCCAGCACCCTAGGGAGGGGTACCTACGAGCAGTACTTC.

In regard to this clone: Its ends do not fully match the called genes, so a read error is possible. The V gene is TRBV10-3, the J gene TRBJ2-5; 7 nucleotides match TRBD1. Germline CDR1 is ENHRY and CDR2 is SYGVKD. The CDR3 consists of 16 residues. The CDR3 DNA follows: TGTGCCATCAGTGAGTCAGGGACAGACGTCCAACAGACCCAGTACTTC. This codes for CAISESGTDVQQTQYF.

This sequence joins TRBV5-5 and TRBJ1-1; possibly TRBD1 for D (5 bases). The CDR3 totals 15 residues. Germline V lookup: CDR1 SGHKS, CDR2 YYEKEE (reference sequence). V lost 0 bases and J lost 1, with 10 bases in between. The CDR3 sequence: CASSLAGTANTEAFF. CDR3 DNA sequence: TGTGCCAGCAGCTTGGCCGGGACGGCGAACACTGAAGCTTTCTTT.

The J gene is TRBJ2-3, the V gene TRBV4-3, with 8 nucleotides matching TRBD2. The CDR3 loop spans 16 amino acids. Germline values: CDR1 LGHNA, CDR2 YSLEER. The junction had 6 bases not matched to a gene; V was cut back by 0 bases and J by 4 bases. The CDR3 region is CASSQERTGGADTQYF. DNA for the CDR3: TGCGCCAGCAGCCAAGAAAGGACGGGAGGGGCAGATACGCAGTATTTT.

J is TRBJ1-3 and V is TRBV9; no definite D call. Trimming removed 0 bases from V and 1 base from J, with 11 bases in between. The V gene's germline CDR1 is SGDLS and CDR2 YYNGEE. There are 16 residues in the CDR3. The DNA of the CDR3 is TGTGCCAGCAGCGTAGTCGCGGGCGGATCTGGAAACACCATATATTTT. Protein: CASSVVAGGSGNTIYF.

The chain joins TRBV7-3 to TRBJ2-1; 7 bases agree with TRBD2. The CDR3 loop spans 13 amino acids. V lost 3 bases, J lost 5 bases, and 1 base stayed unmatched. Germline CDR1 and CDR2: SGHTA and FQGTGA. The CDR3 DNA sequence: TGTGCCAGCAGCTTCGGGACTAACAATGAGCAGTTCTTC. Its protein product is CASSFGTNNEQFF.

The V and J genes are TRBV28 and TRBJ2-7; D tentatively reads TRBD1 or TRBD2 (5 bases each). This CDR3 spans 13 amino acids. The germline V and J ends were trimmed by 5 bases and 6 bases, with 14 bases remaining between them. Germline assignment: CDR1 MDHEN and CDR2 SYDVKM. CDR3 amino acids: CASSTMQGREQYF. The DNA for the CDR3 is TGTGCCAGCAGTACCATGCAGGGACGCGAGCAGTACTTC.

This clone was picked up a small number of times. The CDR3 region is CASSLLGTGVLGGYTF. CDR3 DNA: TGCGCCAGCAGTCTTCTCGGGACGGGGGTCCTCGGCGGCTACACCTTC. The V gene is TRBV5-1, the J gene TRBJ1-2; TRBD1 is a possible D gene (5 bases). V was trimmed by 5 bases and J by 8 bases, leaving 25 bases between them. Looked up from germline, CDR1 is SGHRS and CDR2 is YFSETQ. The CDR3 totals 16 residues.

V is TRBV11-2 and J is TRBJ2-3, with 8 bases aligning to TRBD1. After removal of 8 bases from V and 0 bases from J, the junction contained 7 bases not matched to a gene. Germline CDR1 is SGHAT and CDR2 is FQNNGV. This CDR3 spans 15 amino acids. In DNA, the CDR3 is TGTGCCAGCGGTCAGGGGGCGCCCAGCACAGATACGCAGTATTTT. This codes for CASGQGAPSTDTQYF.

The chain couples TRBV7-2 to TRBJ1-5; D call uncertain. The V and J ends lost 5 bases and 3 bases respectively, with 17 bases between them. The length of the CDR3 is 16 residues. The germline V gene encodes CDR1 SGHTA and CDR2 FQGNSA. The CDR3 protein is CASSQLLSGNNQPQHF. The CDR3 nucleotides are TGTGCCAGCAGCCAATTATTATCGGGTAACAATCAGCCCCAGCATTTT.

This sequence joins TRBV6-5 and TRBJ1-4; 9 nucleotides agree with TRBD1. The CDR3 extends over 15 amino acids. After removal of 0 bases from V and 5 bases from J, the junction contained 1 base not matched to a gene. The germline CDR1 and CDR2 sequences are MNHEY and SVGAGI. The CDR3 DNA is TGTGCCAGCAGTTACTCTGGGACAGGGAATGAAAAACTGTTTTTT. Translating gives CASSYSGTGNEKLFF.

The chain joins TRBV7-9 to TRBJ1-5; no firm D call. CDR3 size: 13 residues. The germline V and J ends were trimmed by 1 base and 6 bases, with 7 bases remaining between them. Germline V gene data show CDR1 as SEHNR and CDR2 as FQNEAQ (reference sequence). In nucleotides, the CDR3 is TGTGCCAGCAGCTTAGTCGGTGTTCAGCCCCAGCATTTT. This gives the protein CASSLVGVQPQHF.

The chain uses TRBV6-5 and TRBJ2-7; the D gene is possibly TRBD1 (6 bases). This CDR3 has 12 amino acids. CDR1 MNHEY and CDR2 SVGAGI come from the germline V gene. V was trimmed by 6 bases and J by 7 bases, leaving 13 bases between them. CDR3 in amino acids: CASSAAGQEQYF. CDR3 DNA: TGTGCCAGCAGCGCCGCCGGACAGGAGCAGTACTTC.

The gene calls are TRBV28 and TRBJ2-2; 8 positions match TRBD1. CDR3 length: 17 amino acids. The ends lost 4 bases at V and 3 bases at J; junction bases unmatched: 10. CDR1 is MDHEN and CDR2 is SYDVKM in the germline V gene. The chain's CDR3 is CASSSPGQGTDTGELFF. The CDR3 region has the DNA TGTGCCAGCAGTTCACCAGGACAGGGAACTGACACCGGGGAGCTGTTTTTT.

V gene TRBV7-2 combines with J gene TRBJ2-3, with TRBD2 matching 7 bases. The V and J ends lost 2 bases and 1 base, in that order; junction bases with no gene match: 0. Germline V CDR1 and CDR2: SGHTA, FQGNSA. The CDR3 is made up of 14 amino acids. The CDR3 loop is CASSLTSGTDTQYF. The CDR3 bases are TGTGCCAGCAGCTTAACTAGCGGCACAGATACGCAGTATTTT.